The 32 T cell receptor beta chains below come from one sample, sequenced in a study of T cell responses to AZD1222 COVID-19 vaccine. Only in-frame clones appear in the TCRdb table, and some are missing; sequencing was by immunoSEQ multiplex PCR. The repertoire holds 65,000 to 90,000 clones, with about 90% as singletons. The material sequenced was peripheral blood, taken on day 0 of AZD1222 vaccination. The receptors were gathered from an adult in good health.

The V and J genes are TRBV11-2 and TRBJ2-7; tentative D call: TRBD1 (6 bases). The germline V gene encodes CDR1 SGHAT and CDR2 FQNNGV. The CDR3 spans 14 residues. The germline V and J ends were trimmed by 5 bases and 5 bases, with 16 bases remaining between them. Here the CDR3 DNA reads TGTGCCAGCAGCACCCCGGGACAATGGGACGAGCAGTACTTC. Translating it yields CASSTPGQWDEQYF.

V and J are TRBV28 and TRBJ1-5; 10 positions match TRBD1. CDR1 is MDHEN and CDR2 is SYDVKM in the germline V gene. The CDR3 is 13 residues long. The trim removed 7 bases at V and 4 bases at J, leaving 1 base unmatched. CDR3 sequence (DNA): TGTGCCAGCACGGACAGGGGGAATCAGCCCCAGCATTTT. This encodes CASTDRGNQPQHF.

The chain is built from TRBV19 and TRBJ1-5; D is possibly TRBD1 (6 bases). Germline V gene lookup returns CDR1 LNHDA and CDR2 SQIVND (reference sequence). This CDR3 region has 17 residues. V was shortened by 4 bases and J by 6 bases, with 22 bases between the two germline ends. The CDR3 spells CASSTISTGGLSQPQHF. CDR3 in DNA: TGTGCCAGTAGTACCATTTCGACGGGGGGCCTTAGTCAGCCCCAGCATTTT.

This chain connects TRBV10-2 to TRBJ1-6, with a weak D call TRBD1 (6 bases). V shed 3 bases and J shed 7 bases, with 7 bases lying between them. Germline V lookup: CDR1 WSHSY, CDR2 SAAADI. The CDR3 extends over 13 amino acids. The CDR3 DNA follows: TGCGCCAGCAGTGAACAGGGAAATTCACCCCTCCACTTT. This sequence encodes CASSEQGNSPLHF.

The J gene is TRBJ1-4, the V gene TRBV2; D not resolved. Trimming cost V 5 bases and J 4 bases, with 11 bases left between them. Germline values: CDR1 SNHLY, CDR2 FYNNEI. There are 14 residues in the CDR3. The CDR3 DNA is TGTGCCAGCAGTTATAAATGGGGTAATGAAAAACTGTTTTTT. Translating gives CASSYKWGNEKLFF. The full variable domain, completed using reference TRBV2 and TRBJ1-4, is EPEVTQTPSHQVTQMGQEVILRCVPISNHLYFYWYRQILGQKVEFLVSFYNNEISEKSEIFDDQFSVERPDGSNFTLKIRSTKLEDSAMYFCASSYKWGNEKLFFGSGTQLSVL.

The V call is TRBV5-1, the J call TRBJ1-3; 8 nucleotides align to TRBD1. Trimming removed 0 bases from V and 0 bases from J; junction bases left unmatched: 5. CDR3 length: 17 amino acids. CDR1 SGHRS and CDR2 YFSETQ come from the germline V gene. CDR3: CASSLVQGASSGNTIYF. The DNA of the CDR3 is TGCGCCAGCAGCTTGGTTCAGGGGGCCAGCTCTGGAAACACCATATATTTT.

The genes are TRBV30 and TRBJ2-5; D gene uncertain. Trimming took 1 base from V and 10 from J, leaving 16 bases between them. Per germline, CDR1 GTSNPN and CDR2 SVGIG (reference sequence). This CDR3 comprises 13 residues. Written as DNA, the CDR3 is TGTGCCTGGAGTGAGGCCCTAGTATTGGTCCAGTACTTC. As protein: CAWSEALVLVQYF.

The chain couples TRBV19 to TRBJ2-7, with TRBD1 identical over 10 bases. The CDR3 loop spans 14 amino acids. CDR1 is LNHDA and CDR2 is SQIVND in the germline V gene (reference sequence). V shed 6 bases, J shed 4 bases, and the junction held 6 bases outside the gene matches. Written as DNA, the CDR3 is TGTGCCAGTAGGTTGGGACAGGGGTCGTACGAGCAGTACTTC. As protein: CASRLGQGSYEQYF.

The CDR3 DNA is TGTGCCAGCAGTTACTCGGTAGAAAAACTGTTTTTT. As protein: CASSYSVEKLFF. The chain is built from TRBV6-6 and TRBJ1-4, with unresolved D. The CDR3 totals 12 residues. The V gene lost 0 bases and the J gene lost 8 bases, with 4 bases spanning the gap. The germline gives CDR1 MNHNY, CDR2 SVGAGI (reference sequence).

This rearrangement joins TRBV28 to TRBJ1-2, with a tentative D call TRBD1 (6 bases). CDR1 and CDR2 (germline): MDHEN, SYDVKM. V was pared by 6 bases and J by 8 bases, with 10 bases between. This CDR3 comprises 11 residues. This chain's CDR3 is CASRTGRGYTF. The DNA of the CDR3 is TGTGCCAGCAGGACAGGAAGAGGCTACACCTTC.

The J gene is TRBJ1-3, the V gene TRBV3-1 (or the pseudogene TRBV3-2); 8 bases are shared with TRBD1. With V trimmed by 1 base and J by 2 bases, 4 bases remained unmatched. The CDR3 loop spans 16 amino acids. Germline lookup yields CDR1 LGHDT and CDR2 YNNKEL (reference sequence). The CDR3 DNA follows: TGTGCCAGCAGCCAAGGGACAGGGTTCCCTGGAAACACCATATATTTT. Translating it yields CASSQGTGFPGNTIYF.

The count of this clone is one. This rearrangement joins TRBV7-3 to TRBJ2-7; D is ambiguous. The V end lost 5 bases, the J end lost 3 bases, and 11 bases lay between the germline ends. This CDR3 comprises 13 residues. Germline assignment: CDR1 SGHTA and CDR2 FQGTGA. The CDR3 sequence: CASSQDLSYEQYF. DNA for the CDR3: TGTGCCAGCAGCCAGGACCTAAGCTACGAGCAGTACTTC.

The rearrangement joins TRBV19 to TRBJ2-1; D perhaps matches TRBD2 (6 bases). Germline CDR1 LNHDA, CDR2 SQIVND (reference sequence). V lost 3 bases, J lost 3 bases, and 12 bases lay in between. The length of the CDR3 is 15 residues. Here the CDR3 DNA reads TGTGCCAGTAGTATCGGCGGGAACTACTACAATGAGCAGTTCTTC. Encoded protein: CASSIGGNYYNEQFF.

The chain combines TRBV27 with TRBJ2-7, with 11 bases that match TRBD2. The germline V gene has CDR1 MNHEY and CDR2 SMNVEV (reference sequence). Trimming cost V 6 bases and J 0 bases; bases outside gene matches: 4. The CDR3 sequence is 15 residues long. CDR3 in amino acids: CASSLTSGSSYEQYF. The CDR3 nucleotides read TGTGCCAGCAGCCTTACTAGCGGGAGCTCCTACGAGCAGTACTTC.

This clone turned up a few times. The chain carries TRBV6-5 and TRBJ2-7; TRBD1 matches 8 bases. CDR3 size: 15 residues. In germline, CDR1 is MNHEY, CDR2 SVGAGI. Trimming removed 4 bases from V and 0 bases from J; junction bases left unmatched: 5. The CDR3 DNA reads as TGTGCCAGCAGTTCCTGGACAGGGAACTCCTACGAGCAGTACTTC. Its protein is CASSSWTGNSYEQYF.

V usage is TRBV5-1 and J usage is TRBJ2-1; 10 bases line up with TRBD2. Germline trimming cut 4 bases from V and 2 bases from J; bases unmatched to any gene: 9. The CDR3 spans 17 residues. Germline lookup yields CDR1 SGHRS and CDR2 YFSETQ. CDR3 sequence reads: CASSPRLAGVTYNEQFF. CDR3 DNA sequence: TGCGCCAGCAGCCCCCGCCTAGCGGGAGTTACCTACAATGAGCAGTTCTTC.

The chain joins TRBV2 to TRBJ2-3; a weak D match, TRBD2 (6 bases). This CDR3 region has 13 residues. The V and J ends lost 6 bases and 6 bases respectively, with 13 bases between them. Germline V gene lookup returns CDR1 SNHLY and CDR2 FYNNEI. The CDR3 DNA reads as TGTGCCAGCAGGCGGCAGGAGGGGGATACGCAGTATTTT. It is translated as CASRRQEGDTQYF.

For the CDR3, the DNA is TGTGCCAGCAGGTCTGCAGGGGTTATTACAACTAATGAAAAACTGTTTTTT. Translating gives CASRSAGVITTNEKLFF. The chain couples TRBV28 to TRBJ1-4; tentatively, D is TRBD1 (6 bases). CDR3 length: 17 amino acids. The V gene's germline CDR1 is MDHEN and CDR2 SYDVKM. V was shortened by 6 bases and J by 0 bases, with 17 bases between the two germline ends.

The rearrangement links TRBV19 to TRBJ2-3; D gene uncertain. CDR3 length equals 14 residues. Trimming removed 1 base from V and 1 base from J, with 6 bases in between. The germline CDR1 and CDR2 sequences are LNHDA and SQIVND (reference sequence). This CDR3 is CASSIVARTDTQYF. The CDR3 DNA is TGTGCCAGTAGTATAGTAGCCCGCACAGATACGCAGTATTTT.

V usage is TRBV19 and J usage is TRBJ1-1; D not resolved. Germline-derived CDR1 and CDR2 are LNHDA and SQIVND (reference sequence). CDR3 length: 14 residues. The V gene lost 5 bases and the J gene lost 4 bases, with 14 bases spanning the gap. Written as DNA, the CDR3 is TGTGCCAGTAGTCCCGACCGGTTGGGCACTGAAGCTTTCTTT. Amino acid sequence: CASSPDRLGTEAFF.

The J gene is TRBJ2-1, the V gene TRBV18; 10 nucleotides agree with TRBD2. V trimming: 3 bases; J trimming: 7 bases; junction bases outside the gene matches: 9. Germline V gives CDR1 KGHSH, CDR2 LQKENI. The CDR3 extends over 16 amino acids. CDR3 bases: TGTGCCAGCTCACCGCCCGGGACTAGCGAGCGGAATGAGCAGTTCTTC. This sequence encodes CASSPPGTSERNEQFF.

V and J are TRBV5-1 and TRBJ2-5; 9 bases map to TRBD2. The J segment lost 3 bases and the V segment lost 0 bases, leaving 3 bases of the junction unmatched. CDR1 is SGHRS, CDR2 YFSETQ, per germline. The CDR3 is made up of 15 amino acids. The CDR3 nucleotides are TGCGCCAGCAGCTTGGGACTAGCGGTCAAAGAGACCCAGTACTTC. Its protein is CASSLGLAVKETQYF.

This clone was detected a few times. The gene calls are TRBV5-1 and TRBJ1-1; D call uncertain. The germline gives CDR1 SGHRS, CDR2 YFSETQ. This CDR3 is built from 15 residues. Trimming left V 4 bases short and J 0 bases short, with 13 bases between. The CDR3 reads CASSRDSTLNTEAFF. As DNA, the CDR3 is TGCGCCAGCAGCCGCGATAGTACTTTGAACACTGAAGCTTTCTTT.

This chain joins TRBV6-2 or TRBV6-3 and TRBJ2-7; tentative D call: TRBD2 (5 bases). The CDR3 length is 13 residues. The germline V and J ends were trimmed by 0 bases and 4 bases, with 7 bases remaining between them. The germline V gene has CDR1 MNHEY and CDR2 SVGEGT. The CDR3 nucleotides are TGTGCCAGCAGTTACTCGAGAGGGTACGAGCAGTACTTC. Its translation: CASSYSRGYEQYF.

This rearrangement joins TRBV19 to TRBJ2-5; D possibly corresponds to TRBD2 (6 bases). CDR3 length: 16 residues. Trimming cost V 4 bases and J 0 bases, with 15 bases left between them. CDR1 LNHDA and CDR2 SQIVND come from the germline V gene (reference sequence). The CDR3 DNA reads TGTGCCAGTAGTAACCACCGGGACTTGTACCAAGAGACCCAGTACTTC. It translates to CASSNHRDLYQETQYF.

The chain uses TRBV28 and TRBJ2-4, with D perhaps matching TRBD1 (5 bases). V was clipped by 2 bases and J by 8 bases, with 16 bases between them. Looked up from germline, CDR1 is MDHEN and CDR2 is SYDVKM. This CDR3 region has 15 residues. CDR3 coding DNA: TGTGCCAGCAGTTTAGATGTAGGGGTTTATGACATTCAGTACTTC. Translation gives CASSLDVGVYDIQYF.

The chain combines TRBV27 with TRBJ1-2; D is undetermined. The CDR3 is 15 amino acids. Trimming took 0 bases from V and 4 from J, leaving 12 bases between them. Germline V lookup: CDR1 MNHEY, CDR2 SMNVEV (reference sequence). CDR3 region: CASSLSAIRIYGYTF. The CDR3 DNA follows: TGTGCCAGCAGTTTATCGGCGATACGGATCTATGGCTACACCTTC.

In this sample, this clone turned up once. The genes are TRBV27 and TRBJ1-4; a possible D gene is TRBD1 (6 bases). This CDR3 has 15 residues. Germline values: CDR1 MNHEY, CDR2 SMNVEV (reference sequence). Trimming cost V 2 bases and J 3 bases, with 10 bases left between them. The CDR3 DNA is TGTGCCAGCAGTTTACGGACAGTGCCTAATGAAAAACTGTTTTTT. It encodes CASSLRTVPNEKLFF.

The rearrangement uses TRBV10-1 and TRBJ2-4; 8 nucleotides align to TRBD1. The CDR3 is made up of 17 amino acids. The germline V gene encodes CDR1 WNHNN and CDR2 SYGVQD (reference sequence). Trimming at V came to 2 bases and at J to 1 base, leaving 7 bases not matched to a gene. CDR3 region: CASSETYRGRAKNIQYF. The CDR3 DNA reads as TGCGCCAGCAGTGAGACATACAGGGGGAGGGCCAAAAACATTCAGTACTTC.

The chain uses TRBV6-1 and TRBJ1-5, with TRBD1 identical over 12 bases. Germline CDR1 and CDR2: MNHNS and SASEGT. CDR3 length equals 19 residues. V lost 1 base, J lost 2 bases, and 9 bases stayed unmatched. CDR3 residues: CASSEVGTGGVGGNQPQHF. DNA for the CDR3: TGTGCCAGCAGTGAAGTTGGGACAGGGGGCGTCGGGGGCAATCAGCCCCAGCATTTT.

The chain combines TRBV15 with TRBJ2-7; D is unclear. V was trimmed by 2 bases and J by 3 bases, leaving 14 bases between them. This CDR3 comprises 15 residues. Germline V gives CDR1 LNHNV, CDR2 YYDKDF (reference sequence). The CDR3 nucleotides read TGTGCCACCAGCAGACGTTCGAGCGCTGACTACGAGCAGTACTTC. Translating it yields CATSRRSSADYEQYF.

The V call is TRBV4-1, the J call TRBJ1-3, with D uncertain. The germline CDR1 and CDR2 sequences are MGHRA and YSYEKL. V lost 1 base and J lost 0, with 10 bases in between. CDR3 length: 16 amino acids. As DNA, the CDR3 is TGCGCCAGCAGCCAAGGGTGGGTTCGCTCTGGAAACACCATATATTTT. Its protein product is CASSQGWVRSGNTIYF.